This TCR beta chain was documented in a study of blood T cell repertoires in COVID-19. This CDR3 comprises 13 residues. Trimming pared 8 bases from V and 1 base from J, leaving 12 bases between. The germline V gene has CDR1 SGHNT and CDR2 YENEEA. The repertoire was sequenced with immunoSEQ multiplex PCR; TCRdb's copy has only in-frame clones and lacks some. Found here are about 22,000 clones, about three quarters of them singletons; the top ten hold around 13%. The sample taken for sequencing was peripheral blood. The gene calls are TRBV11-3 and TRBJ2-7; D remains unclear. The sequence derives from a man in his 60s with active COVID-19. CDR3 sequence reads: CASSLSLSYEQYF. CDR3 nucleotides: TGTGCCAGCTCCTTATCCTTGTCCTACGAGCAGTACTTC.